The 15 T cell receptor beta chains below come from one sample, sequenced in a study of OX40 agonist ivuxolimab in advanced cancers. Sequencing used immunoSEQ multiplex PCR; TCRdb keeps in-frame clones, though not all of them. The sample has about 74,000 clones; roughly 84% are singletons. The source material was CD4+ or CD8+ T cells sorted from blood, sampled in a trial of the OX40 agonist ivuxolimab. Receptor source: an adult with an advanced solid tumor such as melanoma, head and neck, liver or kidney cancer.

This clone was found once. The chain links TRBV5-4 to TRBJ1-1, with D perhaps matching TRBD1 (6 bases). The CDR3 has 13 residues. CDR1 and CDR2 from the germline V gene are SGHNT and YYREEE (reference sequence). The ends were cut back, 4 bases at V and 9 bases at J, with 16 bases in the middle. The CDR3 DNA follows: TGTGCCAGCAGCCCTACCCGGACAGCCCAAGCTTTCTTT. The encoded protein is CASSPTRTAQAFF.

This clone was seen a few times. The gene calls are TRBV18 and TRBJ1-4, with D unclear. This CDR3 spans 13 amino acids. Germline V gene sequence: CDR1 KGHSH, CDR2 LQKENI. Trimming cost V 1 base and J 7 bases, with 7 bases left between them. The CDR3 DNA reads TGTGCCAGCTCACCACGAAGGGCTGAAAAACTGTTTTTT. The encoded protein is CASSPRRAEKLFF.

The chain combines TRBV19 with TRBJ2-7, with TRBD2 identical over 7 bases. The CDR3 spans 13 residues. In germline, CDR1 is LNHDA, CDR2 SQIVND (reference sequence). The J segment lost 3 bases and the V segment lost 5 bases, leaving 4 bases of the junction unmatched. The CDR3 loop reads CASSFGGDYEQYF. For the CDR3, the DNA is TGTGCCAGTAGTTTTGGGGGGGACTACGAGCAGTACTTC.

The genes are TRBV7-3 and TRBJ1-1; D remains unclear. V dropped 5 bases and J dropped 0 bases, with 7 bases sitting between them. The CDR3 loop spans 13 amino acids. Per the germline V gene, CDR1 is SGHTA and CDR2 is FQGTGA. CDR3 in DNA: TGTGCCAGCAGCCTACAGCTGAACACTGAAGCTTTCTTT. Amino acid sequence: CASSLQLNTEAFF.

The chain joins TRBV19 to TRBJ1-1; D not resolved. Germline CDR1 LNHDA, CDR2 SQIVND (reference sequence). CDR3 length equals 13 residues. Trimming took 3 bases from V and 2 from J, leaving 7 bases between them. The CDR3 protein is CASSIRPNTEAFF. Here the CDR3 DNA reads TGTGCCAGTAGTATCAGGCCTAACACTGAAGCTTTCTTT.

The chain has TRBV10-1 and TRBJ2-3, with TRBD2 identical over 9 bases. This CDR3 region has 14 residues. Germline-derived CDR1 and CDR2 are WNHNN and SYGVQD (reference sequence). With V trimmed by 8 bases and J by 0 bases, 3 bases remained unmatched. The CDR3 here is CASWTSASTDTQYF. The CDR3 region has the DNA TGCGCCAGCTGGACTAGCGCTAGCACAGATACGCAGTATTTT.

At least ten counts were recorded for this clone. The chain has TRBV7-2 and TRBJ2-5; D ambiguous. The CDR3 contains 14 residues. The V gene lost 2 bases and the J gene lost 3 bases, with 10 bases spanning the gap. Germline V gives CDR1 SGHTA, CDR2 FQGNSA. CDR3 sequence: CASSLSSVEETQYF. For the CDR3, the DNA is TGTGCCAGCAGCTTATCATCGGTGGAAGAGACCCAGTACTTC.

The rearrangement uses TRBV7-2 and TRBJ1-6; 8 nucleotides line up with TRBD1. The V and J ends lost 2 bases and 7 bases, in that order; junction bases with no gene match: 4. The germline gives CDR1 SGHTA, CDR2 FQGNSA. The CDR3 spans 15 residues. The CDR3 spells CASSLSGTGNSPLHF. The CDR3 region has the DNA TGTGCCAGCAGCTTAAGCGGGACAGGAAATTCACCCCTCCACTTT.

The CDR3 DNA follows: TGTGCCAGCAGTGACAGGGAAAGGGCCCAGCATTTT. Translating gives CASSDRERAQHF. The rearrangement links TRBV2 to TRBJ1-5, with a possible D match to TRBD1 (5 bases). The V end was cut by 3 bases, the J end by 11 bases, with 11 bases between. This CDR3 contains 12 residues. The germline gives CDR1 SNHLY, CDR2 FYNNEI.

V is TRBV11-2 and J is TRBJ2-5, with D possibly being TRBD1 (6 bases). V lost 7 bases, J lost 4 bases, and 19 bases lay in between. The CDR3 extends over 15 amino acids. The germline gives CDR1 SGHAT, CDR2 FQNNGV. CDR3 sequence: CASTDGQWDGETQYF. The CDR3 nucleotides are TGTGCCAGCACCGACGGACAGTGGGATGGAGAGACCCAGTACTTC.

The CDR3 reads CASSPRRAGSYEQYF. The DNA of the CDR3 is TGTGCCAGCAGCCCCCGGCGGGCGGGATCCTACGAGCAGTACTTC. The chain has TRBV14 and TRBJ2-7; possible D gene TRBD2, 6 bases. V was cut by 4 bases and J by 1 base, with 14 bases left in between. Germline assignment: CDR1 SGHDN and CDR2 FVKESK. This CDR3 contains 15 residues. Using reference TRBV14 and TRBJ2-7 for the parts outside the CDR3, the full variable domain is EAGVTQFPSHSVIEKGQTVTLRCDPISGHDNLYWYRRVMGKEIKFLLHFVKESKQDESGMPNNRFLAERTGGTYSTLKVQPAELEDSGVYFCASSPRRAGSYEQYFGPGTRLTVT.

This clone was recorded once. J is TRBJ2-1 and V is TRBV11-2, with 10 bases fitting TRBD1. Losses at the gene ends were 3 bases for V and 7 bases for J; bases not matched to a gene: 6. The CDR3 loop spans 15 amino acids. CDR1 and CDR2 (germline): SGHAT, FQNNGV. The CDR3 region is CASSLTGQGTNEQFF. As DNA, the CDR3 is TGTGCCAGCAGCTTGACGGGACAGGGGACGAATGAGCAGTTCTTC.

The rearrangement uses TRBV18 and TRBJ2-2, with 12 bases identical to TRBD2. The CDR3 is 20 amino acids. Germline CDR1 and CDR2: KGHSH and LQKENI. Trimming took 4 bases from V and 5 from J; bases not matched to a gene: 17. The CDR3 DNA is TGTGCCAGCTCACAAAGGGGCATTCTGACTAGCGGGAGAGGAACCGGGGAGCTGTTTTTT. Amino acids: CASSQRGILTSGRGTGELFF.

The chain employs TRBV5-1 and TRBJ2-3; unclear D gene. Germline V lookup: CDR1 SGHRS, CDR2 YFSETQ. This CDR3 comprises 12 residues. Deletions cut 1 base from V and 5 bases from J, with 5 bases between. This CDR3 reads CASSLTGDTQYF. In DNA form, the CDR3 reads TGCGCCAGCAGCTTGACCGGAGATACGCAGTATTTT.

The rearrangement uses TRBV5-6 and TRBJ2-1, with 7 bases lining up with TRBD2. CDR3 length: 13 amino acids. The V gene end was trimmed by 1 base and the J gene end by 15 bases; junction bases not matched to a gene: 10. Germline V gene data show CDR1 as SGHDT and CDR2 as YYEEEE. The CDR3 here is CASSLRRERVWFF. CDR3 DNA sequence: TGTGCCAGCAGCTTGAGGCGGGAGAGGGTTTGGTTCTTC.